These 25 T cell receptor beta chains came from one sample sequenced in a study of vaccination and CD4 T cells after COVID-19. Which antigens these TCRs recognize remains unknown. Treatment noted: roughly 11-day PBMC culture with coronavirus spike peptide pools or control peptides (ViraFEST assay). Harvesting of the unexposed donor's CD4+ T cells predated the COVID-19 pandemic (2011-2018). Cultured CD4+ T-cell DNA underwent Oncomine TCR Beta short-read sequencing. MiXCR, applied by TCRdb to the PCR reads, yields one record per CDR3 protein. The sample has roughly 7,000 distinct CDR3 sequences, roughly two fifths seen once; the top ten hold about 22%. The sequencing input was CD4+ T cells from blood, cultured in vitro. Every receptor here comes from a human donor in good health.

By frequency in the sample, this clonotype is large. The V gene is TRBV2, the J gene TRBJ1-2, with a weak D call TRBD1 (5 bases). CDR3 length: 16 residues. Trimming cost V 2 bases and J 2 bases, with 15 bases left between them. Germline lookup yields CDR1 SNHLY and CDR2 FYNNEI. The CDR3 reads CASSERGLGVNYGYTF. The CDR3 DNA follows: TGTGCCAGCAGTGAAAGAGGGTTGGGGGTCAACTATGGCTACACCTTC.

The chain is built from TRBV6-5 and TRBJ2-5; D tentatively reads TRBD1 or TRBD2 (5 bases each). Germline CDR1 is MNHEY and CDR2 is SVGAGI. Trimming stripped 0 bases from V and 4 bases from J, with 18 bases between. This CDR3 comprises 17 residues. In DNA form, the CDR3 reads TGTGCCAGCAGTTACTCGATGAGACTGGCTGGGGGAGAGACCCAGTACTTC. It encodes CASSYSMRLAGGETQYF.

The chain links TRBV6-1 to TRBJ2-5; D is tentatively TRBD1 or TRBD2 (6 bases each). Germline lookup yields CDR1 MNHNS and CDR2 SASEGT. The CDR3 has 14 amino acids. Trimming removed 2 bases from V and 2 bases from J, with 9 bases in between. CDR3: CASSESGAQETQYF. In DNA, the CDR3 is TGTGCCAGCAGTGAATCGGGGGCTCAAGAGACCCAGTACTTC.

CDR3 residues: CASSPQESTGELFF. In nucleotides, the CDR3 is TGTGCCAGCTCACCGCAGGAGTCGACCGGGGAGCTGTTTTTT. V usage is TRBV18 and J usage is TRBJ2-2; D not certain. Per the germline V gene, CDR1 is KGHSH and CDR2 is LQKENI. The V end was cut by 3 bases, the J end by 5 bases, with 10 bases between. This CDR3 is built from 14 residues.

This clonotype showed up just a few times. The genes are TRBV2 and TRBJ1-2; the match to TRBD1 covers 7 bases. The CDR3 extends over 15 amino acids. The junction had 10 bases not matched to a gene; V was cut back by 5 bases and J by 4 bases. Germline-derived CDR1 and CDR2 are SNHLY and FYNNEI. This CDR3 is CASSSTGAWGYGYTF. The CDR3 region has the DNA TGTGCCAGCAGTTCTACAGGGGCTTGGGGCTATGGCTACACCTTC.

V is TRBV6-1 and J is TRBJ1-2; the match to TRBD1 covers 8 bases. Germline V gives CDR1 MNHNS, CDR2 SASEGT. The V and J ends lost 6 bases and 0 bases, in that order; junction bases with no gene match: 6. There are 15 residues in the CDR3. In DNA form, the CDR3 reads TGTGCCAGCAGAAGGGCAGGGGGCTCTAACTATGGCTACACCTTC. Translated: CASRRAGGSNYGYTF.

This clonotype has more than one count but fewer than ten. The rearrangement uses TRBV5-1 and TRBJ2-5; the D gene could be TRBD1 or TRBD2 (5 bases each). CDR1 SGHRS and CDR2 YFSETQ come from the germline V gene. Trimming stripped 4 bases from V and 1 base from J, with 11 bases between. The CDR3 spans 14 residues. Here the CDR3 reads CASSHAGTQETQYF. The CDR3 region has the DNA TGCGCCAGCAGCCACGCAGGGACCCAAGAGACCCAGTACTTC.

The chain's CDR3 is CATSRERMFNQPQHF. In nucleotides, the CDR3 is TGTGCCACCAGCAGAGAGAGGATGTTCAATCAGCCCCAGCATTTT. This chain links TRBV15 with TRBJ1-5; D not certain. The CDR3 is 15 amino acids. Germline V lookup: CDR1 LNHNV, CDR2 YYDKDF (reference sequence). V lost 0 bases and J 3 bases, leaving 9 bases between the germline ends.

V is TRBV6-1 and J is TRBJ1-2; D might be TRBD1 (6 bases). CDR3 length equals 15 residues. Trimming left V 8 bases short and J 4 bases short, with 20 bases between. CDR1 and CDR2 (germline): MNHNS, SASEGT. The chain's CDR3 is CASYSWTDETYGYTF. Written as DNA, the CDR3 is TGTGCCAGCTACTCGTGGACAGACGAGACCTATGGCTACACCTTC.

This clonotype was detected a few times. The chain has TRBV6-1 and TRBJ2-3; D possibly corresponds to TRBD2 (6 bases). V gave up 6 bases and J gave up 3 bases, with 16 bases separating them. The CDR3 is 15 amino acids. The germline CDR1 and CDR2 sequences are MNHNS and SASEGT. CDR3 protein: CASSNGGWGTDTQYF. The CDR3 DNA sequence: TGTGCCAGCAGCAACGGGGGTTGGGGGACAGATACGCAGTATTTT.

This clonotype is medium-sized. CDR3 nucleotide sequence: TGTGCCACCAGCAGAGATCGGGTAGCCTCTGGAAACACCATATATTTT. Translating gives CATSRDRVASGNTIYF. The V gene is TRBV15, the J gene TRBJ1-3; the D is unclear. Germline V lookup: CDR1 LNHNV, CDR2 YYDKDF (reference sequence). V was shortened by 0 bases and J by 0 bases, with 9 bases between the two germline ends. CDR3 length: 16 residues.

The chain has TRBV5-1 and TRBJ1-1; D unresolved. Germline V gives CDR1 SGHRS, CDR2 YFSETQ. The V end lost 0 bases, the J end lost 4 bases, and 10 bases lay between the germline ends. The CDR3 is 14 residues long. The CDR3 spells CASSLDFPATEAFF. As DNA, the CDR3 is TGCGCCAGCAGCTTGGACTTCCCGGCCACTGAAGCTTTCTTT.

The rearrangement links TRBV2 to TRBJ1-2; unclear D gene. This CDR3 is 11 amino acids long. Germline values: CDR1 SNHLY, CDR2 FYNNEI. V lost 6 bases and J 6 bases, leaving 8 bases between the germline ends. The CDR3 sequence is CASRVMDGYTF. The DNA for the CDR3 is TGTGCCAGCAGAGTCATGGATGGCTACACCTTC.

The chain has TRBV2 and TRBJ2-7; TRBD1 matches at 10 bases. Looked up from germline, CDR1 is SNHLY and CDR2 is FYNNEI. The CDR3 covers 14 residues. The J segment lost 6 bases and the V segment lost 9 bases, leaving 11 bases of the junction unmatched. The CDR3 sequence is CASLGTGVVSEQYF. Here the CDR3 DNA reads TGTGCCAGTTTGGGGACAGGGGTGGTAAGCGAGCAGTACTTC.

This clonotype has only a few counts. This chain uses TRBV24-1 with TRBJ2-3; D tentatively reads TRBD1 or TRBD2 (5 bases each). Germline-derived CDR1 and CDR2 are KGHDR and SFDVKD. With 3 bases removed from V and 1 base from J, the gap between germline ends came to 13 bases. The CDR3 runs 16 residues. The CDR3 is CATSDIAGTGTDTQYF. The CDR3 bases are TGTGCCACCAGTGATATTGCAGGGACGGGCACAGATACGCAGTATTTT.

This chain uses TRBV6-5 with TRBJ1-6; no definite D call. The CDR3 contains 18 residues. Germline values: CDR1 MNHEY, CDR2 SVGAGI. Trimming took off 3 bases at V and 6 bases at J, with 21 bases between the two ends. This CDR3 reads CASSYATPTLEFNSPLHF. DNA of the CDR3: TGTGCCAGCAGTTATGCCACCCCCACGTTAGAATTTAATTCACCCCTCCACTTT.

The chain employs TRBV9 and TRBJ1-1; D unresolved. Trimming removed 5 bases from V and 6 bases from J, with 11 bases in between. The CDR3 extends over 12 amino acids. Germline V CDR1 and CDR2: SGDLS, YYNGEE. CDR3 sequence reads: CASSHRDAEAFF. The CDR3 nucleotides read TGTGCCAGCAGTCACAGAGACGCTGAAGCTTTCTTT.

The V gene is TRBV27, the J gene TRBJ1-2; D perhaps matches TRBD1 (6 bases). Per germline, CDR1 MNHEY and CDR2 SMNVEV (reference sequence). Trimming pared 3 bases from V and 2 bases from J, leaving 13 bases between. The CDR3 runs to 15 residues. The CDR3 sequence is CASSFVRGGNYGYTF. For the CDR3, the DNA is TGTGCCAGCAGTTTTGTGAGGGGGGGAAACTATGGCTACACCTTC.

The rearrangement uses TRBV12-3 or TRBV12-4 and TRBJ1-2, with D perhaps matching TRBD1 (5 bases). Trimming took 3 bases from V and 6 from J, leaving 8 bases between them. This CDR3 contains 12 residues. This chain's CDR3 is CASSLSGNGYTF. DNA of the CDR3: TGTGCCAGCAGTTTGTCAGGGAATGGCTACACCTTC.

J is TRBJ2-1 and V is TRBV6-5; 11 bases are shared with TRBD1. The CDR3 is made up of 15 amino acids. Unmatched junction bases numbered 7, after V lost 4 bases and J lost 8 bases. CDR1 MNHEY and CDR2 SVGAGI come from the germline V gene. The CDR3 loop is CASSSGTGGYDEQFF. The CDR3 coding sequence is TGTGCCAGCAGTTCTGGGACAGGGGGGTATGATGAGCAGTTCTTC.

The V and J genes are TRBV6-5 and TRBJ2-1; D is undetermined. The CDR3 extends over 13 amino acids. CDR1 and CDR2 (germline): MNHEY, SVGAGI. Trimming took off 0 bases at V and 9 bases at J, with 9 bases between the two ends. CDR3 in DNA: TGTGCCAGCAGTTACTCAAGAGTTTCTGAGCAGTTCTTC. Protein sequence: CASSYSRVSEQFF.

This clonotype was seen more than once but under ten times. The V and J genes are TRBV20-1 and TRBJ2-2; no clear D gene. From germline, CDR1 is DFQATT and CDR2 SNEGSKA (reference sequence). The length of the CDR3 is 14 residues. With 5 bases removed from V and 0 bases from J, the gap between germline ends came to 10 bases. The CDR3 sequence is CSAPVVANTGELFF. Written as DNA, the CDR3 is TGCAGTGCTCCGGTCGTCGCGAACACCGGGGAGCTGTTTTTT.

This clonotype was recorded a few times. The chain has TRBV20-1 and TRBJ1-2, with D uncertain. This CDR3 contains 12 residues. With 6 bases removed from V and 7 bases from J, the gap between germline ends came to 15 bases. CDR1 is DFQATT, CDR2 SNEGSKA, per germline (reference sequence). The CDR3 nucleotides are TGCAGTGCCAAGCCGTATATTGGTGGCTACACCTTC. Amino acids: CSAKPYIGGYTF.

The sample holds a few counts of this clonotype. This sequence joins TRBV7-3 and TRBJ1-1, with a weak D call TRBD1 (6 bases). The CDR3 sequence is 17 residues long. Germline assignment: CDR1 SGHTA and CDR2 FQGTGA. V was shortened by 0 bases and J by 5 bases, with 19 bases between the two germline ends. In DNA, the CDR3 is TGTGCCAGCAGCTTAACGTCGGGGGGCCTTGGGGGGACTGAAGCTTTCTTT. This gives the protein CASSLTSGGLGGTEAFF.

V gene TRBV6-4 combines with J gene TRBJ1-5; possibly TRBD1 for D (5 bases). Trimming left V 0 bases short and J 1 base short, with 16 bases between. From germline, CDR1 is MRHNA and CDR2 SNTAGT. The CDR3 contains 18 residues. CDR3 in amino acids: CASSDSRCRDGSNQPQHF. CDR3 DNA sequence: TGTGCCAGCAGTGACTCGAGGTGCAGGGACGGGAGCAATCAGCCCCAGCATTTT.